These 9 T cell receptor beta chains came from one sample sequenced in a study of T cells in Graves' hyperthyroidism and ophthalmopathy. From RNA transcripts, TCR beta CDR3 regions were amplified. The HTBI primer set drove a first-round RT-PCR of the TCR CDR3. One entry per CDR3 protein results from TCRdb running MiXCR on the multiplex PCR reads. The data contain 550,000 to 600,000 distinct CDR3 sequences, about 45% of them singletons. Sequencing was carried out using peripheral blood or thyroid tissue (not recorded which). These receptors originate from an adult woman with Graves' disease, either hyperthyroidism or ophthalmopathy (not recorded which).

The J gene is TRBJ2-2, the V gene TRBV7-2; 7 nucleotides line up with TRBD1. V lost 7 bases, J lost 4 bases, and 9 bases stayed unmatched. In germline, CDR1 is SGHTA, CDR2 FQGNSA. The CDR3 sequence is 15 residues long. The CDR3 here is CASNRQGRVTGELFF. CDR3 nucleotides: TGTGCCAGCAACCGACAGGGCCGGGTCACCGGGGAGCTGTTTTTT.

This clonotype occurred many times. V usage is TRBV20-1 and J usage is TRBJ1-5; tentative D call: TRBD1 (6 bases). Germline CDR1 and CDR2: DFQATT and SNEGSKA (reference sequence). CDR3 length equals 16 residues. The V gene lost 0 bases and the J gene lost 4 bases, with 16 bases spanning the gap. The DNA for the CDR3 is TGCAGTGCTAGAGAGCTACAGTTGGGGGCGAATCAGCCCCAGCATTTT. As protein: CSARELQLGANQPQHF.

This clonotype was observed many times. V usage is TRBV29-1 and J usage is TRBJ1-1; a weak D match, TRBD1 (6 bases). Between the trimmed V and J ends, which lost 5 bases and 2 bases, there was a span of 15 bases. Germline assignment: CDR1 SQVTM and CDR2 ANQGSEA. The CDR3 length is 14 residues. CDR3 protein: CSVSSTGRNTEAFF. The CDR3 DNA reads as TGCAGCGTTTCCTCGACAGGACGTAACACTGAAGCTTTCTTT.

This clonotype was picked up a small number of times. The V and J genes are TRBV24-1 and TRBJ2-1, with 14 bases lining up with TRBD2. V shed 5 bases and J 4 bases; nucleotides not matched to a gene: 12. The CDR3 sequence is 19 residues long. CDR1 and CDR2 from the germline V gene are KGHDR and SFDVKD. CDR3 DNA: TGTGCCACCAGTGTCGGCCGAGGACTAGCGGGAGGATCATACAATGAGCAGTTCTTC. It is translated as CATSVGRGLAGGSYNEQFF.

Concerning this clonotype: A read error may explain this, as a much larger clone is one base away. The V gene is TRBV6-2 or TRBV6-3, the J gene TRBJ1-5; D is unclear. Germline lookup yields CDR1 MNHEY and CDR2 SVGEGT. This CDR3 is built from 14 residues. CDR3 sequence (DNA): TGTGCCAGCAGTTACGGATCGACCGTAGTGCCCCATCATTTT. It yields the protein CASSYGSTVVPHHF.

In its sample, this clonotype was seen once. The chain is built from TRBV29-1 and TRBJ2-5; D might be TRBD2 (5 bases). Trimming cost V 7 bases and J 1 base, with 19 bases left between them. Germline V gene lookup returns CDR1 SQVTM and CDR2 ANQGSEA. The CDR3 has 15 residues. The CDR3 loop is CSAIPGLGFQETQYF. The CDR3 region has the DNA TGCAGCGCCATTCCGGGGTTGGGATTCCAAGAGACCCAGTACTTC.

This clonotype was seen repeatedly, ten times or more. The chain couples TRBV6-5 to TRBJ1-1; D not certain. In germline, CDR1 is MNHEY, CDR2 SVGAGI. There are 13 residues in the CDR3. V shed 7 bases and J shed 1 base, with 10 bases lying between them. The CDR3: CASTRSPNTEAFF. CDR3 DNA sequence: TGTGCCAGCACACGCAGCCCGAACACTGAAGCTTTCTTT.

The chain links TRBV29-1 to TRBJ2-5; D gene uncertain. Germline V gives CDR1 SQVTM, CDR2 ANQGSEA. Trimming cost V 2 bases and J 5 bases, with 9 bases left between them. The length of the CDR3 is 12 residues. The CDR3 loop is CSVERQSETQYF. DNA for the CDR3: TGCAGCGTTGAAAGGCAGTCGGAGACCCAGTACTTC.

This rearrangement joins TRBV19 to TRBJ1-2; TRBD1 is a possible D gene (5 bases). There are 15 residues in the CDR3. The V end lost 4 bases, the J end lost 4 bases, and 16 bases lay between the germline ends. In germline, CDR1 is LNHDA, CDR2 SQIVND (reference sequence). CDR3 amino acids: CASSTLDRASYGYTF. As DNA, the CDR3 is TGTGCCAGTAGTACCCTTGACAGAGCTAGCTATGGCTACACCTTC. Full variable domain (missing parts from reference TRBV19 and TRBJ1-2): DGGITQSPKYLFRKEGQNVTLSCEQNLNHDAMYWYRQDPGQGLRLIYYSQIVNDFQKGDIAEGYSVSREKKESFPLTVTSAQKNPTAFYLCASSTLDRASYGYTFGSGTRLTVV.